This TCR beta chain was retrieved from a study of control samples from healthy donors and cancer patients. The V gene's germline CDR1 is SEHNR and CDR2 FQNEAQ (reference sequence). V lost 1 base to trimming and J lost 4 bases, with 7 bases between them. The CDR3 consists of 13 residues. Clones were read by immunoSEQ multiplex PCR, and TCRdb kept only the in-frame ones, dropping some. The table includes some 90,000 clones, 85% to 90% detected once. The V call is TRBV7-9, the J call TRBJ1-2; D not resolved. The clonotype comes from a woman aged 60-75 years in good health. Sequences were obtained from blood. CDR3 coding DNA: TGTGCCAGCAGCTTAGAACCCTCCTATGGCTACACCTTC. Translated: CASSLEPSYGYTF.